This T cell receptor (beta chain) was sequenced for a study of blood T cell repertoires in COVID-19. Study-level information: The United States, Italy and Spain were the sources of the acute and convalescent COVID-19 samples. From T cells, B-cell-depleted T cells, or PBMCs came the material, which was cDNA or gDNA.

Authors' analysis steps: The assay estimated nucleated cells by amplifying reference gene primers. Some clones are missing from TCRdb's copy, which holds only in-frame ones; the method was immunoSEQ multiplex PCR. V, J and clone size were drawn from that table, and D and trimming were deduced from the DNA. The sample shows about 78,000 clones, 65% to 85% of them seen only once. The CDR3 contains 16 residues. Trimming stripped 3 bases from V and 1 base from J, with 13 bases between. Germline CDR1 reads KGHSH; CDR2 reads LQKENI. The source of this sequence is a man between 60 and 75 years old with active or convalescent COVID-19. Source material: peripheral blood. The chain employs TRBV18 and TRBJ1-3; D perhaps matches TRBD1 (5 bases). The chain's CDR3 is CASSPSGGGSGNTIYF. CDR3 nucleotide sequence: TGTGCCAGCTCACCTTCCGGCGGGGGATCTGGAAACACCATATATTTT.